Described below is a single TCR beta chain sequence and its context. Antigen unknown. Sequenced by immunoSEQ multiplex PCR; TCRdb stores in-frame clones only, minus some. The top ten hold 13% of the sample, which has about 150,000 clones, 87% seen once. This entry belongs to a study of radiation and T cells in renal cell carcinoma. The time point is: blood 2 weeks post-SBRT. Regarding treatment: 15 Gy SBRT to primary tumor, nephrectomy 4 weeks later. After SBRT, blood was collected at 2 and 4 weeks, plus baseline. Study-level points and caveats: In blood, top tumor clones expanded by 2 weeks, shrinking by 4.

This CDR3 comprises 14 residues. V was cut by 5 bases and J by 1 base, with 12 bases left in between. Germline values: CDR1 PRHDT, CDR2 FYEKMQ (reference sequence). This chain links TRBV13 with TRBJ2-7; a possible D gene is TRBD1 (5 bases). The clonotype comes from a woman between 50 and 59 years old with renal cell carcinoma. This sample comprised blood, obtained from a patient whose treatment included radiotherapy and nephrectomy. The CDR3 DNA reads as TGTGCCAGCAGCGACCACAGGTTTTCCTACGAGCAGTACTTC. The encoded protein is CASSDHRFSYEQYF.